This T cell receptor (beta chain) appears in the sequencing data of a study of spatial heterogeneity in lung cancer. Study overall: Compared with alpha-chain sequences, beta-chain sequences were consistently detected in greater numbers.

Regarding time point: sample taken at primary tumor resection. Researchers sequenced whole RNA taken from tumor, nontumor lung or frozen PBMC without sorting. One entry per CDR3 protein, called by TCRdb with MiXCR from the 5' RACE reads. The data show tens of thousands of distinct CDR3 sequences, approximately 6.8% seen once. This TCR was recovered from a female donor with early-stage non-small cell lung cancer. This specimen was PBMCs, taken at surgery.

CDR3 sequence: CSARVSGGGEKLFF. The CDR3 DNA follows: TGCAGTGCTAGAGTTTCCGGGGGAGGTGAAAAACTGTTTTTT. The gene calls are TRBV20-1 and TRBJ1-4; D may be TRBD1 (5 bases). The CDR3 has 14 amino acids. V was cut by 1 base and J by 7 bases, with 13 bases left in between. Per germline, CDR1 DFQATT and CDR2 SNEGSKA (reference sequence).